This is a list of T cell receptor beta chains from one sample in a study of beta chain features in type 1 diabetes. Data came from immunoSEQ multiplex PCR; TCRdb stores just in-frame clones and leaves some out. The table lists roughly 450,000 clones, roughly 14% of them singletons. Material for sequencing was naive CD4+ T cells from blood. All receptors come from a man aged 25-45 years in good health. Both conserved end residues are part of each CDR3. D genes are given only for firm matches. The size entry is marked missing in some rows and otherwise reads once, few, many or a size class.

J gene	clone size	V gene	D gene	CDR3 DNA	CDR3 protein
TRBJ2-1	few	TRBV7-2	TRBD2	TGTGCCAGCAGTCGGACTAGCGGAGATTACAATGAGCAGTTCTTC	CASSRTSGDYNEQFF
TRBJ2-5	few	TRBV30	-	TGTGCCTGGAGTGTACGCAGGTCACAAGAGACCCAGTACTTC	CAWSVRRSQETQYF
TRBJ1-4	-	TRBV9	-	TGTGCCAGCAGCGTGGCGGTAGTTAATGAAAAACTGTTTTTT	CASSVAVVNEKLFF
TRBJ1-5	few	TRBV5-6	TRBD1	TGTGCCAGCAGCTTGGGACAGGGGTATCAGCCCCAGCATTTT	CASSLGQGYQPQHF
TRBJ1-2	once	TRBV6-5	-	TGTGCCAGCAGTTACCTAGGACGGCTACATCTTGGCTACACCTTC	CASSYLGRLHLGYTF
TRBJ1-5	-	TRBV4-1	-	TGCGCCAGCAGCCAAGAATACTCAGGTTCCAATAATCAGCCCCAGCATTTT	CASSQEYSGSNNQPQHF
TRBJ2-1	-	TRBV4-3	TRBD2	TGCGCCAGCAGCCAAGGTTTTAGCGGGAGAGTCTTTCGGTTGAATGAGCAGTTCTTC	CASSQGFSGRVFRLNEQFF
TRBJ2-1	-	TRBV30	-	TGTGCCTGGAGTCGAGACTGGGGGTCCTACAATGAGCAGTTCTTC	CAWSRDWGSYNEQFF
TRBJ2-3	-	TRBV9	-	TGTGCCAGCAGCAAAGATCCCCCCAGCACAGATACGCAGTATTTT	CASSKDPPSTDTQYF
TRBJ2-3	-	TRBV5-1	TRBD2	TGCGCCAGCAGCTTGGCGTTAGCGGGCACCCCGGGGGATACGCAGTATTTT	CASSLALAGTPGDTQYF